The present TCR beta chain was sequenced within a study of glioma-infiltrating T cells after dendritic cell vaccination. Study summary: Autologous tumor lysate-pulsed dendritic cell vaccination was given between the early 2000s and the early 2010s. Study-level results: The cohort had few patients with full blood and tumor sets. Higher TCR clonality did not directly relate to longer survival.

The primer mix had 60 V beta and 13 J beta primers. Clones were read by immunoSEQ multiplex PCR, and TCRdb kept only the in-frame ones, dropping some. The sample consists of some 70,000 clones, 81% of them appearing once. As regards this clone: Its antigen is currently unknown.

The material was blood, obtained before dendritic cell vaccination. This receptor was taken from a human donor with glioblastoma.

The CDR3 reads CASSTGSTSTDTQYF. CDR3 bases: TGTGCCAGCAGCACGGGGAGTACTAGCACAGATACGCAGTATTTT. The chain uses TRBV7-2 and TRBJ2-3; D is perhaps TRBD2 (5 bases). V lost 5 bases and J lost 0, with 12 bases in between. The CDR3 sequence is 15 residues long. The germline CDR1 and CDR2 sequences are SGHTA and FQGNSA.